This T cell receptor beta chain emerged from a study of cytomegalovirus exposure and HLA in healthy donors. This clone was detected only a few times. Germline values: CDR1 LNHDA, CDR2 SQIVND (reference sequence). The CDR3 totals 18 residues. Trimming at V came to 0 bases and at J to 0 bases, leaving 10 bases not matched to a gene. The study ran its PCR with 60 Vbeta and 13 Jbeta primers. Here immunoSEQ multiplex PCR was the method, and the copy in TCRdb shows in-frame clones only, minus some. This table holds about 200,000 clones, about 83% found once. The TCR sequence derives from a man aged 40-49 years in good health and CMV-seronegative. Sequenced input: PBMCs. The V and J genes are TRBV19 and TRBJ1-2; 7 nucleotides align to TRBD1. CDR3 DNA sequence: TGTGCCAGTAGTATAGAAGGCCTGACAGGGAAAGCTAACTATGGCTACACCTTC. This encodes CASSIEGLTGKANYGYTF.